This entry concerns a single TCR beta chain. This record belongs to a study of blood T cell repertoires in COVID-19. Study in general: T cells, B-cell-depleted T cells, or PBMCs provided the cDNA or gDNA that served as material.

V gave up 4 bases and J gave up 4 bases, with 8 bases separating them. Germline loops: CDR1 SGHNT, CDR2 YYREEE (reference sequence). The CDR3 consists of 12 residues. Original handling: Amplification of reference gene primers was used by the study to estimate nucleated cell counts. Here immunoSEQ multiplex PCR was the method, and the copy in TCRdb shows in-frame clones only, minus some. V and J calls plus clone size are reproduced from that table; the DNA served to infer D and trimming. The repertoire consists of around 230,000 clones, with over 80% occurring once and the leading ten covering 25% to 35%.

This clonotype originated in a man between 35 and 55 years old with acute or convalescent COVID-19. The chain combines TRBV5-4 with TRBJ1-2, with D hard to call. Sequencing was carried out using peripheral blood. The CDR3 bases are TGTGCCAGCAGCATAGAGGCCTATGGCTACACCTTC. It yields the protein CASSIEAYGYTF.